Only one count was recorded for the clone carrying this TCR beta chain. Its antigen is as yet unknown. The second PCR ran about 6 to 12 cycles with a sample-barcoded 5' primer and J-beta primers. TCRdb processed the 5' RACE reads anew with MiXCR; each CDR3 protein has one entry. In the table there are hundreds of thousands of distinct CDR3 sequences, 56% of which are singletons. The sample belongs to a study of blood T cells in healthy people across ages. Study-level points and caveats: The CMV status of each donor remained undetermined, and this could have confounded shifts in expanded clonotypes. Versus aged donors, long-lived donors had higher diversity and more naive CD4+ cells. Among T cells, TCR beta diversity per million cells dropped roughly linearly as age rose.

Germline CDR1 SNHLY, CDR2 FYNNEI. The V and J ends lost 4 bases and 0 bases, in that order; junction bases with no gene match: 7. This CDR3 contains 17 residues. Drawing of peripheral blood yielded ten milliliters from each donor. V usage is TRBV2 and J usage is TRBJ2-3, with 10 bases lining up with TRBD2. The sequencing sample was made of blood. This clonotype was obtained from a man aged 35 to 55 in good health. The CDR3 spells CASSVDLAGASTDTQYF. The CDR3 coding sequence is TGTGCCAGCAGTGTTGACCTAGCGGGGGCCAGCACAGATACGCAGTATTTT.